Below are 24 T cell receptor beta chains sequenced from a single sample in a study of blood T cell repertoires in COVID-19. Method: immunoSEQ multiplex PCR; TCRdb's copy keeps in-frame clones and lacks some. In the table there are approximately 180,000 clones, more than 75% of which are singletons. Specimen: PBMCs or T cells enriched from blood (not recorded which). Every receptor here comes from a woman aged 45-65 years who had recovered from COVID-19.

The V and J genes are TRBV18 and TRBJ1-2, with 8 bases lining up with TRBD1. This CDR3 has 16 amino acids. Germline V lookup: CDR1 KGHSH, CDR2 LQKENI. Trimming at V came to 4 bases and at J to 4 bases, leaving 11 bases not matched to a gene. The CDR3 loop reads CASSRGQVAEGYGYTF. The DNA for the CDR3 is TGTGCCAGCTCACGGGGACAGGTCGCAGAGGGCTATGGCTACACCTTC.

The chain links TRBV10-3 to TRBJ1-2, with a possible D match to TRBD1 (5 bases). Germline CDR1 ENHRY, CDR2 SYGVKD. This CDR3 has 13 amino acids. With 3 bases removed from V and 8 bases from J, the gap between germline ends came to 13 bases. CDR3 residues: CAISEMAGQGYTF. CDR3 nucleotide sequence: TGTGCCATCAGTGAAATGGCAGGGCAAGGCTACACCTTC.

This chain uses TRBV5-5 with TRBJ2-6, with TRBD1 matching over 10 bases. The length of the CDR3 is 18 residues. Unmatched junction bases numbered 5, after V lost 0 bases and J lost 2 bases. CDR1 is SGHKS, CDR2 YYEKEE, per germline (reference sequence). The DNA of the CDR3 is TGTGCCAGCAGCTTGGACCCGGGACAGGGGCCTGGGGCCAACGTCCTGACTTTC. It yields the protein CASSLDPGQGPGANVLTF.

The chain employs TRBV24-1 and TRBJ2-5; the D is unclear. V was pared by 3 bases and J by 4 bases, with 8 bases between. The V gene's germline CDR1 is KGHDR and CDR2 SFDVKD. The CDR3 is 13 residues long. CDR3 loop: CATSDPGRETQYF. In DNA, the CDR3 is TGTGCCACCAGTGATCCCGGTCGAGAGACCCAGTACTTC.

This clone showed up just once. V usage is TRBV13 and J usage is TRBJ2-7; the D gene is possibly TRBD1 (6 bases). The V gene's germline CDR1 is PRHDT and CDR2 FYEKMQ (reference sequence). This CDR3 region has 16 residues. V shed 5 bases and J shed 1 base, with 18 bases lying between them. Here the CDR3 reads CASSRNFQGRSYEQYF. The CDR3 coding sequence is TGTGCCAGCAGCCGTAACTTCCAGGGGCGGTCCTACGAGCAGTACTTC.

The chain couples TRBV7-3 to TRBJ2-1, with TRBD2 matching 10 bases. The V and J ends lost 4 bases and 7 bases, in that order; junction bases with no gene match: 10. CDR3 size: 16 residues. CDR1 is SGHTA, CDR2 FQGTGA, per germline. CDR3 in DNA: TGTGCCAGCAGCTCCACCGGAGCGGGAGGGAGGAATGAGCAGTTCTTC. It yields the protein CASSSTGAGGRNEQFF.

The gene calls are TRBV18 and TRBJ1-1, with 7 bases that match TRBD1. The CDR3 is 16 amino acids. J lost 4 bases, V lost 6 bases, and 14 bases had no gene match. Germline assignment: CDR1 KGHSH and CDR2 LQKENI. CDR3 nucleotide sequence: TGTGCCAGCTCCGGAGGGGAAAAGGGGGCAGTCACTGAAGCTTTCTTT. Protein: CASSGGEKGAVTEAFF. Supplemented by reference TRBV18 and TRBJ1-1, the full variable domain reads NAGVMQNPRHLVRRRGQEARLRCSPMKGHSHVYWYRQLPEEGLKFMVYLQKENIIDESGMPKERFSAEFPKEGPSILRIQQVVRGDSAAYFCASSGGEKGAVTEAFFGQGTRLTVV.

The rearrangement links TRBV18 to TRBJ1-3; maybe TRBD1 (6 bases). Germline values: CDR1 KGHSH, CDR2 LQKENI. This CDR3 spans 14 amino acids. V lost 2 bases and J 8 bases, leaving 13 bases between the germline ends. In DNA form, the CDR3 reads TGTGCCAGCTCACCAATTGAACAGGGACACACCATATATTTT. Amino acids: CASSPIEQGHTIYF.

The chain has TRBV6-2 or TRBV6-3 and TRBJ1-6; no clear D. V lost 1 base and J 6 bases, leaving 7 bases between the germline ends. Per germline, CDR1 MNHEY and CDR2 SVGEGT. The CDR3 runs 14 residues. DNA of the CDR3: TGTGCCAGCAGTTACTTGGGAGGTAATTCACCCCTCCACTTT. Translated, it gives CASSYLGGNSPLHF.

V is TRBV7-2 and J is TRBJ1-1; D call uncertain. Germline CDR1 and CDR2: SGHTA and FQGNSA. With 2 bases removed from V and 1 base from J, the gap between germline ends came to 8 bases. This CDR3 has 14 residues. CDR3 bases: TGTGCCAGCAGCTTAACGGAGGGGAACACTGAAGCTTTCTTT. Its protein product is CASSLTEGNTEAFF.

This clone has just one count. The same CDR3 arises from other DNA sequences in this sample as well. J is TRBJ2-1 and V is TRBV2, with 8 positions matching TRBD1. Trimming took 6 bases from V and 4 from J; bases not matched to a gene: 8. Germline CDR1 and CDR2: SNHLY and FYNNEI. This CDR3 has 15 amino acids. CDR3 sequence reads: CASSLGQGSYNEQFF. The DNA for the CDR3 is TGTGCCAGCAGCCTCGGACAGGGTTCGTACAATGAGCAGTTCTTC.

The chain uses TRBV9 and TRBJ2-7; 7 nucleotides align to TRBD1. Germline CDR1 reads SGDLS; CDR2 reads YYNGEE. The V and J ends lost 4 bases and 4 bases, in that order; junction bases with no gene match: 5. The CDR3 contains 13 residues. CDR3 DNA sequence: TGTGCCAGCAGCAAGCAGGGGGAATACGAGCAGTACTTC. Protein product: CASSKQGEYEQYF.

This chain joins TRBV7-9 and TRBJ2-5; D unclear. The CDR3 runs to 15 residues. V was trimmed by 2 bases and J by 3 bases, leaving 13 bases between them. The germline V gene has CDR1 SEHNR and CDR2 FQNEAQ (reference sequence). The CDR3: CASSLILGVKETQYF. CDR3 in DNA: TGTGCCAGCAGCTTAATTCTGGGCGTCAAAGAGACCCAGTACTTC.

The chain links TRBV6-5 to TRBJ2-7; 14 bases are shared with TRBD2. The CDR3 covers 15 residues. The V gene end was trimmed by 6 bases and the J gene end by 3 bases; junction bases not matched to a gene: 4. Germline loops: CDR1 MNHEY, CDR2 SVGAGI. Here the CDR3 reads CASRTGLAGGYEQYF. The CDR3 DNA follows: TGTGCCAGCAGGACCGGACTAGCGGGAGGCTACGAGCAGTACTTC.

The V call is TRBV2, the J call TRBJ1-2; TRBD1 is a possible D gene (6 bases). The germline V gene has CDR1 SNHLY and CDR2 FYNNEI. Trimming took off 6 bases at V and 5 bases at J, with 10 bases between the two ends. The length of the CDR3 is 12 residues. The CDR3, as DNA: TGTGCCAGCAGGCCCAGGGGTTATGGCTACACCTTC. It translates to CASRPRGYGYTF.

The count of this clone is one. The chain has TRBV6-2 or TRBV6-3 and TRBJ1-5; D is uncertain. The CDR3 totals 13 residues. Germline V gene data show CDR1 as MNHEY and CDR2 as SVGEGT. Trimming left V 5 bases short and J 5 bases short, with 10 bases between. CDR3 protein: CASSPQEYQPQHF. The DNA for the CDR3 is TGTGCCAGCAGTCCCCAGGAATATCAGCCCCAGCATTTT.

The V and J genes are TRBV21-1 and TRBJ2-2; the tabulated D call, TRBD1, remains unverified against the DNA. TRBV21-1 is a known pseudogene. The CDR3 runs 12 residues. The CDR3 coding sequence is TGTGCCAGCAGCCAGGGGGACCGGGGAGCTGTTTTT. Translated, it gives CASSQGDRGAVF.

The CDR3 DNA follows: TGTGCCAGCAGTTCGGGACTAACGAATGAGCAGTTCTTC. Protein: CASSSGLTNEQFF. This rearrangement joins TRBV28 to TRBJ2-1; TRBD2 agrees at 7 bases. V was pared by 4 bases and J by 7 bases, with 4 bases of the junction left unmatched. Germline V gene lookup returns CDR1 MDHEN and CDR2 SYDVKM. The CDR3 is 13 residues long.

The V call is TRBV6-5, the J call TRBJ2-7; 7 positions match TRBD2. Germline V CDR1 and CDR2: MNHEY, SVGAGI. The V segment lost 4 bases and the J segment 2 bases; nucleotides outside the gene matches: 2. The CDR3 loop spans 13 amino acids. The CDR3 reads CASSFGTTYEQYF. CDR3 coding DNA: TGTGCCAGCAGTTTTGGGACTACCTACGAGCAGTACTTC.

CDR3 coding DNA: TGTGCCAGCAGCCCCACAGGGACCGGAAACACCATATATTTT. This gives the protein CASSPTGTGNTIYF. The J gene is TRBJ1-3, the V gene TRBV28; D is possibly TRBD1 (6 bases). The CDR3 runs to 14 residues. The germline gives CDR1 MDHEN, CDR2 SYDVKM. Trimming removed 6 bases from V and 4 bases from J, with 13 bases in between.

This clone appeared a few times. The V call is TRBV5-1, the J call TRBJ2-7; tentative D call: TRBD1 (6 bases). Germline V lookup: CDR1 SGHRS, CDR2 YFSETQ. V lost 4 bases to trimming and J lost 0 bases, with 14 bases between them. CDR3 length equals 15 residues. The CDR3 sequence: CASSPGQTSSYEQYF. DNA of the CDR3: TGCGCCAGCAGCCCCGGACAGACGAGCTCCTACGAGCAGTACTTC.

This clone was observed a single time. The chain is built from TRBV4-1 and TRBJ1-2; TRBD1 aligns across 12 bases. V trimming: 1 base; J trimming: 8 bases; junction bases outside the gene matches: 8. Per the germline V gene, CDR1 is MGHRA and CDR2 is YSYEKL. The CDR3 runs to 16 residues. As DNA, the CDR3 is TGCGCCAGCAGCCAAGCCGGGACAGGGGGCGTGCGGGGCTACACCTTC. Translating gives CASSQAGTGGVRGYTF.

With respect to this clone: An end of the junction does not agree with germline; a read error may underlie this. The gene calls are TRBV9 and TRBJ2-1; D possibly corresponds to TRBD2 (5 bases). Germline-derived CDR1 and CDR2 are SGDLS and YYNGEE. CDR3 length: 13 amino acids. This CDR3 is CASSRTLLEGRVF. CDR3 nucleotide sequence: TGTGCCAGCAGTCGGACCCTTCTCGAGGGCCGGGTCTTC.

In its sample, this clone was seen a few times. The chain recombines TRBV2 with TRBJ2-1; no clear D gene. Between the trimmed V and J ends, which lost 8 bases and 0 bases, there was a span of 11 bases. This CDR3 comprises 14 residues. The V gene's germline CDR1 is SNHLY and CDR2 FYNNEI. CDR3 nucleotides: TGTGCCAGCCAAGCCAAGAGCTCCTACAATGAGCAGTTCTTC. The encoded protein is CASQAKSSYNEQFF.